The 8 T cell receptor beta chains below were found in one sample sequenced in a study of T cells after posttransplantation cyclophosphamide. Busulfan-fludarabine conditioning, marrow transplant, and cyclophosphamide on days +3 and +4 were administered. Profiled with immunoSEQ multiplex PCR; TCRdb holds only in-frame clones, not every one. The repertoire holds approximately 10,000 clones, with over 80% as singletons. The sample in question was PBMCs, obtained after allogeneic stem cell transplant with posttransplant cyclophosphamide. These receptors all stem from a female patient in her 30s who received an allogeneic stem cell transplant from an unrelated donor, was CMV-positive, and had no GVHD. Some T cells may originate from the graft donor.

The chain recombines TRBV7-9 with TRBJ2-7, with 8 bases identical to TRBD1. This CDR3 has 13 amino acids. Germline lookup yields CDR1 SEHNR and CDR2 FQNEAQ (reference sequence). V gave up 5 bases and J gave up 5 bases; unmatched junction bases: 5. CDR3 residues: CASSPQGADEQYF. As DNA, the CDR3 is TGTGCCAGCAGCCCCCAGGGGGCGGACGAGCAGTACTTC.

The CDR3 coding sequence is TGTGCCAGCAGCTTCCCTCAGGGAAATCAGCCCCAGCATTTT. This translates into CASSFPQGNQPQHF. The rearrangement joins TRBV7-8 to TRBJ1-5; D may be TRBD1 (5 bases). Trimming pared 3 bases from V and 4 bases from J, leaving 10 bases between. The CDR3 is 14 residues long. Germline CDR1 reads SGHVS; CDR2 reads FQNEAQ.

This chain joins TRBV5-5 and TRBJ2-5; 7 nucleotides agree with TRBD2. CDR1 and CDR2 (germline): SGHKS, YYEKEE (reference sequence). The V gene end was trimmed by 6 bases and the J gene end by 4 bases; junction bases not matched to a gene: 3. The CDR3 has 12 amino acids. CDR3 protein: CASIGGRETQYF. CDR3 DNA sequence: TGTGCCAGCATCGGGGGGAGAGAGACCCAGTACTTC. Together with reference TRBV5-5 and TRBJ2-5, the CDR3 gives the full variable domain: DAGVTQSPTHLIKTRGQQVTLRCSPISGHKSVSWYQQVLGQGPQFIFQYYEKEERGRGNFPDRFSARQFPNYSSELNVNALLLGDSALYLCASIGGRETQYFGPGTRLLVL.

The chain is built from TRBV6-1 and TRBJ1-6, with D hard to call. CDR1 is MNHNS and CDR2 is SASEGT in the germline V gene. V was trimmed by 4 bases and J by 7 bases, leaving 5 bases between them. The CDR3 totals 12 residues. CDR3 DNA sequence: TGTGCCAGCAGTGTCGGGAATTCACCCCTCCACTTT. It is translated as CASSVGNSPLHF.

The chain has TRBV12-5 and TRBJ2-5; no clear D gene. The J call may be wrong; the DNA end is better matched by TRBJ2-7. CDR1 and CDR2 (germline): LGHNT, FRNRAP. The CDR3 has 12 amino acids. This chain's CDR3 is CASGFWLGEQYF. CDR3 nucleotides: TGTGCTAGTGGTTTTTGGCTAGGCGAGCAGTACTTC.

V usage is TRBV30 and J usage is TRBJ2-5; a possible D gene is TRBD1 (6 bases). In germline, CDR1 is GTSNPN, CDR2 SVGIG (reference sequence). The V end lost 4 bases, the J end lost 3 bases, and 18 bases lay between the germline ends. This CDR3 region has 15 residues. CDR3 DNA sequence: TGTGCCTGGACTTTACGCTACAGGGTAAAAGAGACCCAGTACTTC. Protein: CAWTLRYRVKETQYF.

The chain has TRBV2 and TRBJ2-5; 8 positions match TRBD2. Germline V CDR1 and CDR2: SNHLY, FYNNEI. The CDR3 has 13 residues. The V gene end was trimmed by 8 bases and the J gene end by 5 bases; junction bases not matched to a gene: 7. Here the CDR3 DNA reads TGTGCCAGCTTCGGGGGGGCGCGGGAGACCCAGTACTTC. It translates to CASFGGARETQYF. Full variable domain (outside the CDR3, taken from reference TRBV2 and TRBJ2-5): EPEVTQTPSHQVTQMGQEVILRCVPISNHLYFYWYRQILGQKVEFLVSFYNNEISEKSEIFDDQFSVERPDGSNFTLKIRSTKLEDSAMYFCASFGGARETQYFGPGTRLLVL.

This sequence joins TRBV11-2 and TRBJ2-7; maybe TRBD2 (6 bases). Germline CDR1 and CDR2: SGHAT and FQNNGV. This CDR3 comprises 13 residues. The ends were cut back, 1 base at V and 6 bases at J, with 10 bases in the middle. Written as DNA, the CDR3 is TGTGCCAGCAGCTTAGGTCGGGGAGGCGAGCAGTACTTC. Translation: CASSLGRGGEQYF. Looking up the rest from reference TRBV11-2 and TRBJ2-7 gives the full variable domain: EAGVAQSPRYKIIEKRQSVAFWCNPISGHATLYWYQQILGQGPKLLIQFQNNGVVDDSQLPKDRFSAERLKGVDSTLKIQPAKLEDSAVYLCASSLGRGGEQYFGPGTRLTVT.